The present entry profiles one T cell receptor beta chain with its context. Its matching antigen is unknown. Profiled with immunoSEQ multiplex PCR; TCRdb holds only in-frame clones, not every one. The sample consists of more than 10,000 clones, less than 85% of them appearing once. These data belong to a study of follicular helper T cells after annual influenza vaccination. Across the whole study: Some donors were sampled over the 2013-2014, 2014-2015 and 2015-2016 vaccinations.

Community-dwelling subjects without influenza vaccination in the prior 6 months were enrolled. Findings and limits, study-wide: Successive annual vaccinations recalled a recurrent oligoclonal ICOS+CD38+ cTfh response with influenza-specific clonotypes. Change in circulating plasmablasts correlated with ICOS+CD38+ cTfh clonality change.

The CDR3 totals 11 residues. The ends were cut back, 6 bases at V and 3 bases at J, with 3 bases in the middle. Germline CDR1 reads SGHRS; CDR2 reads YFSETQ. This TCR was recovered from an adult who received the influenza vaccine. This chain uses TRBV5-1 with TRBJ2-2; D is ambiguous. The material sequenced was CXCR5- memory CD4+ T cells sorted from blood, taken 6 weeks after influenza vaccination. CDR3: CASKYTGELFF. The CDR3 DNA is TGCGCCAGCAAATACACCGGGGAGCTGTTTTTT.